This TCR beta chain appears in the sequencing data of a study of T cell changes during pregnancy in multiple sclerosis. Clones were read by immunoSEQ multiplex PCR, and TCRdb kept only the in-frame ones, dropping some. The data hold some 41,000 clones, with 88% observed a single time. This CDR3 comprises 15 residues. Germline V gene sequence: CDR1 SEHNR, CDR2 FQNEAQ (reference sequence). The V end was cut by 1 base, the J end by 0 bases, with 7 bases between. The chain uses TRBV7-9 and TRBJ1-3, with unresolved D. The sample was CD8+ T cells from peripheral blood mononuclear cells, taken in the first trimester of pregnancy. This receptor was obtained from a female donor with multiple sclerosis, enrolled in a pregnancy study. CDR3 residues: CASSLGTDSGNTIYF. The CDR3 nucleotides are TGTGCCAGCAGCTTAGGAACAGACTCTGGAAACACCATATATTTT.